This TCR beta chain comes out of a study of T cells after yellow fever vaccination. General study findings and limits: Subsequent booster samples again held most clones from primary vaccination (more than 95% CD4, approximately 86% CD8). Peak timing came faster in the weaker secondary response, day 5 versus 15.

Germline-derived CDR1 and CDR2 are SGHDT and YYEEEE. This CDR3 has 17 residues. V trimming: 2 bases; J trimming: 6 bases; junction bases outside the gene matches: 10. Each CDR3 protein gets one entry after TCRdb re-called the 5' RACE reads with MiXCR. The sample consists of some 390,000 distinct CDR3 sequences, roughly 6.1% of them appearing once. This clonotype has only a few counts. Its antigen is unidentified. The clonotype originates from a man aged 25-45 years who received the YFV17D yellow fever vaccine. Specimen: PBMCs, collected 5 days after the yellow fever booster vaccination. The V call is TRBV5-6, the J call TRBJ2-1; 11 bases map to TRBD2. The CDR3 nucleotides read TGTGCCAGCAGCTTAGGAGCGGGACTAGCGGTGGTCAATGAGCAGTTCTTC. Its protein product is CASSLGAGLAVVNEQFF.